Listed below are T cell receptor beta chains from one sample, sequenced in a study of cytomegalovirus exposure and HLA in healthy donors. The data were produced by immunoSEQ multiplex PCR, yet TCRdb's version contains in-frame clones alone and is incomplete. The sample records around 53,000 clones, around 72% being singletons. The material sequenced was PBMCs. The receptor source for this set is a man in his late teens or twenties in good health and CMV-seronegative. CDR3s include the opening cysteine and the closing phenylalanine or tryptophan. D genes are given only for firm matches. Clone size, where shown, is once, few, many, or a class for clones that have expanded.

length: 14; V: TRBV6-1; D: TRBD1; size: -; J: TRBJ2-7; DNA: TGTGCCAGCAGTGTCACAGGGGTCGCCTACGAGCAGTACTTC; CDR3: CASSVTGVAYEQYF
length: 15; V: TRBV30; D: TRBD2; size: -; J: TRBJ2-3; DNA: TGTGCCTGGGGGGGGCTAGCGGGAGCCACAGATACGCAGTATTTT; CDR3: CAWGGLAGATDTQYF
length: 17; V: TRBV1; D: -; size: -; J: TRBJ2-7; DNA: TGCACCAGCAGCCAAGCGGTCGAGAGCGGGCCCCCCTACGAGCAGTACTTC; CDR3: CTSSQAVESGPPYEQYF
length: 11; V: TRBV6-5; D: -; size: few; J: TRBJ2-7; DNA: TGTGCCAGCAGTGACAGGTTCGGTCAGTACTTC; CDR3: CASSDRFGQYF
length: 15; V: TRBV5-6; D: -; size: -; J: TRBJ2-7; DNA: TGTGCCAGCAGCTTGGCCTTGCGGAACTCCTACGAGCAGTACTTC; CDR3: CASSLALRNSYEQYF
length: 16; V: TRBV7-2; D: TRBD1; size: few; J: TRBJ1-6; DNA: TGTGCCAGCAGTGCCGGTACAGGGGCAAGGGGTTCACCCCTCCACTTT; CDR3: CASSAGTGARGSPLHF
length: 13; V: TRBV9; D: -; size: -; J: TRBJ1-1; DNA: TGTGCCAGCAGCTTACAGGGAGTGGGTGAAGCTTTCTTT; CDR3: CASSLQGVGEAFF
length: 13; V: TRBV27; D: TRBD1; size: -; J: TRBJ1-5; DNA: TGTGCCAGCCGGACAGGGGTGGATCAGCCCCAGCATTTT; CDR3: CASRTGVDQPQHF
length: 14; V: TRBV2; D: -; size: -; J: TRBJ1-5; DNA: TGTGCCAGCACCCGACAGGAGCACAATCAGCCCCAGCATTTT; CDR3: CASTRQEHNQPQHF
length: 14; V: TRBV6-5; D: TRBD1; size: few; J: TRBJ2-7; DNA: TGTGCCAGCTACTCCTCGGGACAGCCCTACGAGCAGTACTTC; CDR3: CASYSSGQPYEQYF
length: 19; V: TRBV5-1; D: TRBD2; size: -; J: TRBJ2-5; DNA: TGCGCCAGCAGCTTGGGCCCAAAACTAGCGGGAGGGGGAACAGAGACCCAGTACTTC; CDR3: CASSLGPKLAGGGTETQYF
length: 14; V: TRBV5-1; D: -; size: once; J: TRBJ2-7; DNA: TGCGCCAGCAGCTTGGCAGGGACTCTATACGAGCAGTACTTC; CDR3: CASSLAGTLYEQYF
length: 12; V: TRBV6-5; D: -; size: -; J: TRBJ2-7; DNA: TGTGCCAGCACCTCGACTAGCTACGAGCAGTACTTC; CDR3: CASTSTSYEQYF
length: 14; V: TRBV29-1; D: -; size: -; J: TRBJ2-7; DNA: TGCAGCGTTGAAGAACAGGGTTTCTCCTACGAGCAGTACTTC; CDR3: CSVEEQGFSYEQYF
length: 15; V: TRBV6-5; D: TRBD2; size: -; J: TRBJ2-1; DNA: TGTGCCAGCAGTCCACGAGCGGGAGGGCCGAATGAGCAGTTCTTC; CDR3: CASSPRAGGPNEQFF
length: 15; V: TRBV23-1; D: -; size: once; J: TRBJ1-2; DNA: TGCGCCAGCAGTCCCAACAGGGAATTTCGGTATGGCTACACCTTC; CDR3: CASSPNREFRYGYTF
length: 14; V: TRBV7-2; D: -; size: -; J: TRBJ1-4; DNA: TGTGCCAGCAGCTTAACGGGAGGAAATGAAAAACTGTTTTTT; CDR3: CASSLTGGNEKLFF
length: 15; V: TRBV28; D: -; size: -; J: TRBJ1-5; DNA: TGTGCCAGCAGTTTACGGACAGCAATTAATCAGCCCCAGCATTTT; CDR3: CASSLRTAINQPQHF
length: 13; V: TRBV14; D: -; size: -; J: TRBJ2-5; DNA: TGTGCCAGCAGGATGTCAGTCCAAGAGACCCAGTACTTC; CDR3: CASRMSVQETQYF
length: 14; V: TRBV28; D: -; size: -; J: TRBJ2-5; DNA: TGTGCCAGCAGCCTTGGACAGACGAGAGAGACCCAGTACTTC; CDR3: CASSLGQTRETQYF
length: 14; V: TRBV7-2; D: -; size: -; J: TRBJ1-2; DNA: TGTGCCAGCAGCTTAGACCAGACAAACTATGGCTACACCTTC; CDR3: CASSLDQTNYGYTF
length: 14; V: TRBV6-4; D: -; size: -; J: TRBJ1-1; DNA: TGTGCCAGCAGTGTTAGGGACAAGAACACTGAAGCTTTCTTT; CDR3: CASSVRDKNTEAFF
length: 15; V: TRBV5-1; D: -; size: few; J: TRBJ1-2; DNA: TGCGCCAGCAGCTTGGACAGGGCCCTGAACTATGGCTACACCTTC; CDR3: CASSLDRALNYGYTF